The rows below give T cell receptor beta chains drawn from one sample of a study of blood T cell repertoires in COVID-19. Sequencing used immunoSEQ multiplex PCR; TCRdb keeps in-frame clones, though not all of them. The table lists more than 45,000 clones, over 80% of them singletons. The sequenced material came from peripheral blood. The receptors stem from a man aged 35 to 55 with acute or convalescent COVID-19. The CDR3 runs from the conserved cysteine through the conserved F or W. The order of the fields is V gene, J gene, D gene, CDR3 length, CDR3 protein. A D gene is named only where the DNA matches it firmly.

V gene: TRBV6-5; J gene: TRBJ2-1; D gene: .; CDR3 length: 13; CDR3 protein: CASSRLQGHEQFF
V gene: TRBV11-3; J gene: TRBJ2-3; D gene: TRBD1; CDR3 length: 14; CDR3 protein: CASSDRGHTDTQYF
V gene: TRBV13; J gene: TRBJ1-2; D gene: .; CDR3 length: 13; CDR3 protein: CASSQNRVTGYTF
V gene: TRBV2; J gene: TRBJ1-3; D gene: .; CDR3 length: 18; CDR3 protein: CASSDEGVHGRSGNTIYF
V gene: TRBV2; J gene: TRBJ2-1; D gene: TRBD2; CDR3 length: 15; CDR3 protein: CASKPSGSSYNEQFF
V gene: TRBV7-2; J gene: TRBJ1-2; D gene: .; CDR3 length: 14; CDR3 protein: CASSLVDKDYGYTF
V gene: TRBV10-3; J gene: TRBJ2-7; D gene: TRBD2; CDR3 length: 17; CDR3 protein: CAIRKSGPSGVGVEQYF
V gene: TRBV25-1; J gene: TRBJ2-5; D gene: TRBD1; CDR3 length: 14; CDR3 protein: CASSHGGQKETQYF
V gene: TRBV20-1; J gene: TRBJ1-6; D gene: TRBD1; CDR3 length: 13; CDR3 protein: CSASGQGDSPLHF
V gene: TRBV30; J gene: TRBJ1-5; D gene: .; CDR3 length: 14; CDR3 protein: CAWSAAGGNQPQHF
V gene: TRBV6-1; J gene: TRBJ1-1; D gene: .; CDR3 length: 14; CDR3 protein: CASSEGTENTEAFF
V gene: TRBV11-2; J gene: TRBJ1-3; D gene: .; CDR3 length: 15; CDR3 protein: CASSLVPGSGNTIYF
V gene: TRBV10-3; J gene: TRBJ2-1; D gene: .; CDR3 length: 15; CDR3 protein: CAISESGHNYNEQFF